The entry below describes one T cell receptor (beta chain). Its antigen is still unknown. The sample holds no much larger clone one base away, and base qualities are not on file. For the CD8 naive samples, CD45RO-negative cells were positively selected for CCR7, yielding a CD45RA+CCR7+ population from which TemRA cells were excluded. Donors were healthy HIV-negative adults with no recently reported acute infections or vaccinations. All donors were Caucasian adults living in Nashville, Tennessee, USA. Blood was collected by leukapheresis, and PBMCs were isolated by Ficoll-Histopaque density gradient centrifugation and then cryopreserved in liquid nitrogen vapor phase. Analytical flow cytometry was used to check the purity and quantity of each magnetically sorted T cell population. From each sorted fraction, genomic DNA was isolated and quantified by UV absorbance on a Nanodrop 2000c. The data belong to a study of shared clonotypes between healthy human individuals (TCRdb year 2020). Turning to the overall study: A couple of women and a few men aged 18 to 49 years were included in the cohort. The study deeply sequenced blood TCR repertoires of five healthy adults to estimate repertoire size and the extent of clonotype sharing between individuals. Libraries were prepared and TCR repertoires were sequenced by different laboratories using diverse techniques, in order to increase sequencing depth and limit assay-specific biases. Each donor's leukapheresis produced roughly between about 0.8 and 8.9 billion PBMCs. For each donor, three plates each were used for CD4 naive and CD4 memory, two plates were used for CD8 naive, and one plate was used for CD8 memory. General conclusions and limits of the study: Even with the large sequencing depth, rarefaction of the sorted-subset datasets indicated that sequencing was incomplete. Compared with non-shared clonotypes, clonotypes shared by all four sorted-subset donors had higher generation probabilities. Pairwise subsampling indicated that sequencing depth was expected to affect the degree of clonotype sharing among donors. Across several donors, about 5.2% of naive CD4, approximately 3.6% of naive CD8, 2.3% of memory CD4, and roughly 0.41% of memory CD8 clonotypes were shared. Only blood was sampled, and tissue TCR repertoires likely differ from those in blood. The genetic and exposure-history diversity represented was limited by the small number of donors. Larger estimated clonotype richness was generally found for naive subsets than for memory subsets.

Using the deep immunoSEQ assay, multiplex PCR amplified TCR CDR3 regions from genomic DNA. Genomic DNA extracted from each cell subset was distributed evenly over all wells of several immunoSEQ 96-well plates, and each plate served as one replicate. For sorted subsets, around 200 ng genomic DNA, equal to 30,000 to 35,000 T cell genomes, was loaded into each replicate PCR. Purified libraries were measured with a Qubit 3.0 fluorometer, size-checked on a Bioanalyzer 2100, and measured again with the KAPA Library Quantification kit. Each immunoSEQ 96-well plate was sequenced on its own single-read 150-cycle Illumina NextSeq 550 flow cell. Per the authors' processing: Because only junctional sequences without quality scores were contained in the immunoSEQ output, filtering matching that applied to full-length reads could not be performed. To assign V/J genes and CDR3, sequences were annotated using PyIR, a Python wrapper for IgBLAST v1.9, with IMGT germline references. Any read was removed if the V/J assignment was weak (E-value above 1e-6), the CDR3 was missing, or the read contained stop codons, out-of-frame junctions, or ambiguous translated residues. V3J clonotypes were defined as sequences sharing an identical inferred V gene, J gene, and CDR3 amino acid sequence. Percentage overlap between repertoires was calculated by dividing the number of shared unique clonotypes by the size of the smaller repertoire. Repertoire richness was assessed with RTK rarefaction, the Chao1 estimator, and Recon v2.1 estimates of unobserved clonotypes. Generation probabilities were computed with OLGA for all TCRbeta clonotypes obtained by the gDNA method from four donors. Imported from immuneACCESS, the table was reduced by TCRdb to in-frame sequences with V and J called. These copies leave out some clones; in studies compared against another copy, an unresolved V gene accounts for under half, and the cause of the remainder is not known. V, J and clone size reflect that table, while D and trimming were determined from the DNA. The sample profile shows around 2.1 million clones; approximately 94% of them were found once. The top ten clonotypes cover around 1.7% of the sample.

V is shortened by 7 bases, J by 8 bases, and the region joining them spans 16 bases. CDR1 WSHSY and CDR2 SAAADI were looked up in the germline V gene. Including the terminal cysteine and phenylalanine, the CDR3 comprises 13 residues. Only CDR3 DNA is held: 39 bases, read in frame from base 1. This receptor chain uses TRBV10-2 and TRBJ2-3; TRBD2 is a weak D gene call, 5 bases matching. The receptor was isolated from a man between 18 and 35 years old in good health. Some clones in this sample may be carry-over from other donors' samples. Sequencing input: naive CD8+ T cells from PBMCs. The intended sense of this specimen's cell subset or site label: CD45RA+CCR7+. The CDR3 reads CASTVRGWGTQYF. The DNA reads as follows: TGCGCCAGCACCGTGAGAGGGTGGGGTACGCAGTATTTT.